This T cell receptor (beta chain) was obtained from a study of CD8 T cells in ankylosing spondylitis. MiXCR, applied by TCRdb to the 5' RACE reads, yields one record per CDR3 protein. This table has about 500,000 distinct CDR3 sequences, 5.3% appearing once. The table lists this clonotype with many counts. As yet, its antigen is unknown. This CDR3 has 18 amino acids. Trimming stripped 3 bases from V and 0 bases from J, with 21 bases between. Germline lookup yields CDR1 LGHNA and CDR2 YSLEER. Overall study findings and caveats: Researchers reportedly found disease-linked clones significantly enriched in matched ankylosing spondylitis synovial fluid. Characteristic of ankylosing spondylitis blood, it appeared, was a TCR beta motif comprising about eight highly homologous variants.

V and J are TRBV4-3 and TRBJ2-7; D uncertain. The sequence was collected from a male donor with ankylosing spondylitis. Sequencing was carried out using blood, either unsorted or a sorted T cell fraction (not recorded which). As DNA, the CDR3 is TGCGCCAGCAGCCACCTATATATGGAAGCGCCGAGCTCCTACGAGCAGTACTTC. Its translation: CASSHLYMEAPSSYEQYF.